This T cell receptor (beta chain) comes out of a study of siplizumab effects on memory and regulatory T cells. As regards this clone: Its specificity is not known.

General study results and limits: Proliferating Tregs from siplizumab cultures lacked functional confirmation of suppression. Significant reduction of alloreactive sequences traceable to unstimulated CD4+ memory cells was observed with siplizumab.

Germline CDR1 and CDR2: SGHAT and FQNNGV. Trimming cost V 1 base and J 2 bases, with 19 bases left between them. The CDR3 is 18 residues long. TCRdb's copy holds only in-frame clones and misses some; the assay was immunoSEQ multiplex PCR. The table shows about 87,000 clones, with about 90% occurring only once. What was sequenced was CD4+ T cells sorted from blood. The sequence was obtained from a human donor in good health. The chain joins TRBV11-2 to TRBJ2-3, with D tentatively TRBD1 or TRBD2 (6 bases each). CDR3 nucleotides: TGTGCCAGCAGCTTAGGGGTAACAGGGACACTAGCCACAGATACGCAGTATTTT. The encoded protein is CASSLGVTGTLATDTQYF.